This T cell receptor beta chain was sequenced for a study of T cells after yellow fever vaccination (dated by TCRdb to about 2019). In terms of the full investigation: The SMART-Seq v4 Ultra Low Input RNA kit was used to prepare libraries from fractions with low cell numbers. Bulk TCR alpha and beta repertoires were sequenced longitudinally to track T-cell clones before and after primary and booster YFV17D yellow fever vaccination. Two healthy male donors, one aged 18 to 30 and one aged 30 to 40 years, made up the cohort. Blood was drawn at multiple timepoints before and after primary and secondary immunization, with bulk PBMC replicates and cell subsets isolated. Broad study findings and their caveats: The secondary T-cell response was weaker than the primary response but faster, peaking on day 5 instead of day 15. Because abundant contaminating clonotypes from the bulk population could be contained in FACS-sorted repertoires, computational filtering was required. Most clones expanded after primary vaccination were re-detected after the booster (around 96% of CD4 and 88% of CD8), suggesting broad memory maintenance. The study included only two donors, which limits how far the findings can be generalized. A small share of clonotypes was detected in both CD4 and CD8 compartments, with the overlap likely arising from convergent recombination.

The treatment or condition label for this specimen denotes: live attenuated yellow fever vaccine strain. A standard Ficoll-Paque protocol was used to isolate PBMCs from peripheral blood. Dynabeads CD4 and CD8 positive selection kits were used to isolate CD4 and CD8 T-cell fractions. RNA was extracted with TriZol from bulk PBMCs, CD4 and CD8 fractions, and dextramer-positive and dextramer-negative fractions. A word on this clonotype: What this receptor recognizes is not known. No much larger clone is present one base from it, and per-base qualities are unavailable.

V loses 3 bases of germline sequence and J loses 0 bases, and the interval between the two ends is 12 bases. From a lookup of the germline V gene, CDR1 and CDR2 are SGHRS and YFSETQ. The CDR3, from cysteine to phenylalanine, totals 15 residues. Only the CDR3 part of the read is kept: 45 bases, read in frame from the first base. For sequencing, an Illumina NovaSeq 6000 was employed. Synthesis of TCR cDNA relied on 5'RACE template switching, a step that introduced a universal primer site along with unique molecular identifiers. cDNA synthesis was primed from both the TCR alpha and TCR beta constant segments. Two PCR steps were used to amplify libraries, with sample barcodes and sequencing adapters being added in the second step. Sequencing of the libraries was done on either Illumina HiSeq 2500 (2x100 bp) or NovaSeq (2x150 bp). As for the authors' bioinformatics: Demultiplexing of reads and collapsing into UMI consensus sequences were performed with MIGEC, and V(D)J alignment was carried out with MiXCR. Using edgeR on replicate PBMC samples, clonotypes were called vaccine-responding if FDR was below 0.01 and the log2 fold change was above 5 up to day 15. CD4 or CD8 identity was assigned to each bulk clonotype according to whether the clonotype was present at higher abundance in the sequenced CD4 repertoire or the sequenced CD8 repertoire. In TCRdb, the public reads were trimmed at Q25 with fastp and aligned with MiXCR, with productive beta chains retained. Merged by CDR3 protein, the rows form single entries marked with the most common genes and DNA. Clone size and V and J calls follow TCRdb, not the original study. The sample contains about 340,000 distinct CDR3 sequences, around 13% of them found a single time. Of the sample, 2.5% to 4% falls within the top ten clones.

The chain was built from TRBV5-1 and TRBJ1-2, with the D gene not confidently named. The material sequenced was CD4+ T cells sorted from PBMCs, taken 15 days after the yellow fever booster vaccination. This TCR came from a man between 18 and 35 years old who received the YFV17D yellow fever vaccine. The CDR3 in this case is CASSSVGGTNYGYTF. The DNA sequence reads TGCGCCAGCAGCTCCGTTGGAGGGACTAACTATGGCTACACCTTC.